This entry lists 24 T cell receptor beta chains sequenced from one sample in a study of cytomegalovirus exposure and HLA in healthy donors. The data were produced by immunoSEQ multiplex PCR, yet TCRdb's version contains in-frame clones alone and is incomplete. Altogether about 89,000 clones are present, approximately 84% being singletons, with the ten largest covering 9.5% to 13%. Sequencing input: PBMCs. The receptors come from a woman in her late teens or twenties in good health and CMV-seropositive.

This clone turned up a few times. Distinct nucleotide sequences in the sample also encode this CDR3. The genes are TRBV29-1 and TRBJ2-3, with a weak D call TRBD1 (5 bases). V was trimmed by 7 bases and J by 4 bases, leaving 12 bases between them. The CDR3 extends over 12 amino acids. Looked up from germline, CDR1 is SQVTM and CDR2 is ANQGSEA. Written as DNA, the CDR3 is TGCAGCGCCTACGACAGTTCAGATACGCAGTATTTT. Translation gives CSAYDSSDTQYF.

This sequence joins TRBV18 and TRBJ1-4, with 9 nucleotides matching TRBD1. The CDR3 is 15 amino acids. Losses at the gene ends were 4 bases for V and 6 bases for J; bases not matched to a gene: 6. Germline CDR1 KGHSH, CDR2 LQKENI. The CDR3, as DNA: TGTGCCAGCTCACTCGGACAGGGGAACTATGAAAAACTGTTTTTT. Protein: CASSLGQGNYEKLFF.

The V gene is TRBV28, the J gene TRBJ2-2; D is possibly TRBD2 (6 bases). The CDR3 contains 16 residues. V was shortened by 6 bases and J by 4 bases, with 18 bases between the two germline ends. Germline CDR1 is MDHEN and CDR2 is SYDVKM. The CDR3 protein is CASRQLTSIGTGELFF. CDR3 in DNA: TGTGCCAGCAGACAACTTACTAGCATTGGCACCGGGGAGCTGTTTTTT.

CDR3 nucleotide sequence: TGTGCCAGTAGAAATACAGAAGCCCAGCATTTT. Translating it yields CASRNTEAQHF. The rearrangement uses TRBV19 and TRBJ1-5; no clear D. The CDR3 consists of 11 residues. CDR1 and CDR2 from the germline V gene are LNHDA and SQIVND (reference sequence). Trimming took 6 bases from V and 11 from J, leaving 11 bases between them.

This rearrangement joins TRBV5-1 to TRBJ1-4; D is ambiguous. Per the germline V gene, CDR1 is SGHRS and CDR2 is YFSETQ. The CDR3 extends over 16 amino acids. V was shortened by 6 bases and J by 0 bases, with 15 bases between the two germline ends. The CDR3 sequence: CASKRSLVATNEKLFF. The CDR3 bases are TGCGCCAGCAAAAGGTCACTAGTTGCAACTAATGAAAAACTGTTTTTT.

The chain combines TRBV28 with TRBJ1-5; 8 bases match TRBD1. This CDR3 is built from 16 residues. The V gene's germline CDR1 is MDHEN and CDR2 SYDVKM. V dropped 5 bases and J dropped 1; count of bases not matched to a gene: 7. CDR3 nucleotide sequence: TGTGCCAGCAGTCGACGGACAGGGATAAGCAATCAGCCCCAGCATTTT. It codes for CASSRRTGISNQPQHF.

The rearrangement joins TRBV30 to TRBJ1-4; D ambiguous. The V gene's germline CDR1 is GTSNPN and CDR2 SVGIG (reference sequence). Between the trimmed V and J ends, which lost 5 bases and 0 bases, there was a span of 7 bases. The CDR3 covers 13 residues. This CDR3 reads CAWEGTTNEKLFF. The DNA for the CDR3 is TGTGCCTGGGAGGGAACAACTAATGAAAAACTGTTTTTT.

The V gene is TRBV5-1, the J gene TRBJ2-5, with 11 nucleotides matching TRBD2. This CDR3 is 16 amino acids long. CDR1 and CDR2 (germline): SGHRS, YFSETQ. Unmatched junction bases numbered 5, after V lost 2 bases and J lost 2 bases. CDR3 in DNA: TGCGCCAGCAGCTTCCCTAGCGGGGGGCAGCAAGAGACCCAGTACTTC. Its protein product is CASSFPSGGQQETQYF. Together with reference TRBV5-1 and TRBJ2-5, the CDR3 gives the full variable domain: KAGVTQTPRYLIKTRGQQVTLSCSPISGHRSVSWYQQTPGQGLQFLFEYFSETQRNKGNFPGRFSGRQFSNSRSEMNVSTLELGDSALYLCASSFPSGGQQETQYFGPGTRLLVL.

CDR3 DNA: TGTGCCAGCAGTTACTCTGGACAGGGGGTAGGAGGCTACACCTTC. This encodes CASSYSGQGVGGYTF. V is TRBV6-5 and J is TRBJ1-2; 10 bases are shared with TRBD1. From germline, CDR1 is MNHEY and CDR2 SVGAGI. The CDR3 is 15 residues long. V lost 0 bases to trimming and J lost 8 bases; unmatched junction nucleotides: 6.

The rearrangement joins TRBV6-1 to TRBJ2-1; weak D call: TRBD2 (6 bases). With 4 bases removed from V and 0 bases from J, the gap between germline ends came to 10 bases. Germline V lookup: CDR1 MNHNS, CDR2 SASEGT. CDR3 length equals 15 residues. CDR3 sequence: CASSGRGSSYNEQFF. The CDR3 nucleotides read TGTGCCAGCAGTGGCCGGGGGTCCTCCTACAATGAGCAGTTCTTC.

CDR3 sequence reads: CASSSARTGSTEKLFF. CDR3 bases: TGTGCCAGCAGTTCCGCCAGAACAGGGTCGACCGAAAAACTGTTTTTT. V is TRBV28 and J is TRBJ1-4; tentatively, D is TRBD1 (6 bases). Germline loops: CDR1 MDHEN, CDR2 SYDVKM. The V and J ends lost 4 bases and 8 bases respectively, with 20 bases between them. The CDR3 extends over 16 amino acids.

The rearrangement joins TRBV5-1 to TRBJ1-6; 7 bases line up with TRBD1. The germline V gene encodes CDR1 SGHRS and CDR2 YFSETQ. This CDR3 is built from 15 residues. Losses at the gene ends were 2 bases for V and 9 bases for J; bases not matched to a gene: 8. The CDR3 DNA reads as TGCGCCAGCAGCTTAATCTCCCCAGGGGGTTCACCCCTCCACTTT. Amino acids: CASSLISPGGSPLHF.

This chain links TRBV6-4 with TRBJ2-2; TRBD1 matches at 8 bases. The germline gives CDR1 MRHNA, CDR2 SNTAGT. The trim removed 6 bases at V and 3 bases at J, leaving 0 bases unmatched. The CDR3 runs 13 residues. The CDR3 protein is CASRTGDTGELFF. In DNA, the CDR3 is TGTGCCAGCAGGACAGGGGACACCGGGGAGCTGTTTTTT.

The table lists this clone with a count of one. The chain is built from TRBV30 and TRBJ2-6, with 7 bases lining up with TRBD1. The CDR3 is 15 amino acids. CDR1 and CDR2 (germline): GTSNPN, SVGIG (reference sequence). Trimming cost V 2 bases and J 4 bases; bases outside gene matches: 5. The chain's CDR3 is CAWSLDRSGANVLTF. For the CDR3, the DNA is TGTGCCTGGAGTTTGGACAGGTCCGGGGCCAACGTCCTGACTTTC.

The J gene is TRBJ2-5, the V gene TRBV5-4, with TRBD2 matching 9 bases. Trimming took 2 bases from V and 5 from J; bases not matched to a gene: 10. Germline V CDR1 and CDR2: SGHNT, YYREEE (reference sequence). CDR3 length: 16 amino acids. The CDR3 coding sequence is TGTGCCAGCAGCTTAAGGCTAGCGGGGAGTTGGGAGACCCAGTACTTC. Amino acids: CASSLRLAGSWETQYF. Complete variable domain (other parts from reference TRBV5-4 and TRBJ2-5): ETGVTQSPTHLIKTRGQQVTLRCSSQSGHNTVSWYQQALGQGPQFIFQYYREEENGRGNFPPRFSGLQFPNYSSELNVNALELDDSALYLCASSLRLAGSWETQYFGPGTRLLVL.

This sequence joins TRBV10-1 and TRBJ2-2; 11 bases map to TRBD2. The CDR3 has 14 residues. In germline, CDR1 is WNHNN, CDR2 SYGVQD (reference sequence). J gave up 6 bases and V 7 bases, and 4 bases lay outside the gene matches. The CDR3: CASTSGGPSGELFF. For the CDR3, the DNA is TGCGCCAGCACTAGCGGGGGGCCGTCCGGGGAGCTGTTTTTT.

This chain links TRBV5-6 with TRBJ2-1; D unresolved. The CDR3 is made up of 14 amino acids. Germline V gene sequence: CDR1 SGHDT, CDR2 YYEEEE. Trimming took 3 bases from V and 3 from J, leaving 10 bases between them. The CDR3 sequence is CASSSESSYNEQFF. Here the CDR3 DNA reads TGTGCCAGCAGCTCGGAGTCGAGCTACAATGAGCAGTTCTTC. The whole variable domain, remainder taken from reference TRBV5-6 and TRBJ2-1, is DAGVTQSPTHLIKTRGQQVTLRCSPKSGHDTVSWYQQALGQGPQFIFQYYEEEERQRGNFPDRFSGHQFPNYSSELNVNALLLGDSALYLCASSSESSYNEQFFGPGTRLTVL.

The chain recombines TRBV6-6 with TRBJ1-1, with D possibly TRBD1 on 6 matching bases. The CDR3 runs to 13 residues. The V end lost 2 bases, the J end lost 6 bases, and 10 bases lay between the germline ends. Germline V lookup: CDR1 MNHNY, CDR2 SVGAGI (reference sequence). The CDR3 sequence is CASSYGAGAEAFF. The CDR3 DNA sequence: TGTGCCAGCAGTTACGGGGCAGGGGCTGAAGCTTTCTTT.

The V call is TRBV27, the J call TRBJ2-7; 8 bases line up with TRBD1. The CDR3 totals 16 residues. Per germline, CDR1 MNHEY and CDR2 SMNVEV (reference sequence). The junction had 9 bases not matched to a gene; V was cut back by 2 bases and J by 3 bases. The CDR3 loop is CASSLLPGQAHYEQYF. In nucleotides, the CDR3 is TGTGCCAGCAGTTTACTGCCGGGACAGGCTCACTACGAGCAGTACTTC.

The chain joins TRBV11-3 to TRBJ2-7, with 7 bases fitting TRBD1. The J segment lost 0 bases and the V segment lost 5 bases, leaving 10 bases of the junction unmatched. There are 16 residues in the CDR3. Germline loops: CDR1 SGHNT, CDR2 YENEEA. CDR3 region: CASSLGQTMSSYEQYF. CDR3 sequence (DNA): TGTGCCAGCAGCCTGGGACAGACCATGAGCTCCTACGAGCAGTACTTC.

V usage is TRBV15 and J usage is TRBJ2-3, with a weak D call TRBD2 (6 bases). V shed 10 bases and J shed 4 bases, with 15 bases lying between them. Germline lookup yields CDR1 LNHNV and CDR2 YYDKDF (reference sequence). This CDR3 is built from 13 residues. The CDR3 DNA reads as TGTGCCATCGGACGGGGGTTAGCAGATACGCAGTATTTT. Its protein product is CAIGRGLADTQYF.

The rearrangement uses TRBV28 and TRBJ2-3; tentatively, D is TRBD2 (5 bases). This CDR3 region has 15 residues. V was shortened by 6 bases and J by 0 bases, with 13 bases between the two germline ends. CDR1 and CDR2 (germline): MDHEN, SYDVKM. The CDR3 region is CASSPEGSSTDTQYF. The CDR3 region has the DNA TGTGCCAGCAGCCCCGAGGGCTCGAGCACAGATACGCAGTATTTT. The variable domain in full, with the rest retrieved from reference TRBV28 and TRBJ2-3, is DVKVTQSSRYLVKRTGEKVFLECVQDMDHENMFWYRQDPGLGLRLIYFSYDVKMKEKGDIPEGYSVSREKKERFSLILESASTNQTSMYLCASSPEGSSTDTQYFGPGTRLTVL.

The gene calls are TRBV7-2 and TRBJ2-1, with 12 nucleotides matching TRBD2. V lost 5 bases to trimming and J lost 4 bases; unmatched junction nucleotides: 6. The CDR3 extends over 16 amino acids. CDR1 and CDR2 (germline): SGHTA, FQGNSA. CDR3 sequence reads: CASSPFLAGGYNEQFF. CDR3 nucleotides: TGTGCCAGCAGCCCCTTTCTAGCGGGGGGGTACAATGAGCAGTTCTTC.

The V and J genes are TRBV28 and TRBJ1-2; D is possibly TRBD1 (5 bases). Per germline, CDR1 MDHEN and CDR2 SYDVKM. The CDR3 consists of 13 residues. Trimming stripped 7 bases from V and 3 bases from J, with 12 bases between. CDR3 in amino acids: CASKAGWDYGYTF. CDR3 sequence (DNA): TGTGCCAGCAAGGCAGGGTGGGACTATGGCTACACCTTC.